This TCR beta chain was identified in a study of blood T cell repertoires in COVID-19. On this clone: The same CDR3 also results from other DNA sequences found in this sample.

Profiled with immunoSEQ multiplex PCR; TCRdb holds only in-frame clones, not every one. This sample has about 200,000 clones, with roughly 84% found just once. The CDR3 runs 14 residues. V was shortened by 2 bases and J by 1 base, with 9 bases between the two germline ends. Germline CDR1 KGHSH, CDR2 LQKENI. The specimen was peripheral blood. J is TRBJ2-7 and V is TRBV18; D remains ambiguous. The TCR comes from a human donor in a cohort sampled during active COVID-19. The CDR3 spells CASSPLAESYEQYF. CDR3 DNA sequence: TGTGCCAGCTCACCATTGGCAGAATCCTACGAGCAGTACTTC. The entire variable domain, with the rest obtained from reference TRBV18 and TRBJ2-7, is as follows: NAGVMQNPRHLVRRRGQEARLRCSPMKGHSHVYWYRQLPEEGLKFMVYLQKENIIDESGMPKERFSAEFPKEGPSILRIQQVVRGDSAAYFCASSPLAESYEQYFGPGTRLTVT.